A single sample is the source of the 30 T cell receptor beta chains below, sequenced in a study of early T cells in non-severe SARS-CoV-2 infection. TCRdb re-derived calls from the 5' RACE reads in MiXCR, one entry per CDR3 protein. The sample has 80,000 to 100,000 distinct CDR3 sequences; around 10% are singletons. The sample here was whole blood, taken at baseline. Receptors originate from an adult who was a healthcare worker with PCR-confirmed SARS-CoV-2 infection or an uninfected control (not recorded which).

This rearrangement joins TRBV19 to TRBJ2-7; D possibly corresponds to TRBD2 (6 bases). V was pared by 1 base and J by 1 base, with 11 bases between. This CDR3 contains 15 residues. The V gene's germline CDR1 is LNHDA and CDR2 SQIVND (reference sequence). The CDR3 reads CASSIGRGSSYEQYF. CDR3 bases: TGTGCCAGTAGTATAGGGCGGGGCAGTTCCTACGAGCAGTACTTC. Full variable domain (rest looked up from reference TRBV19 and TRBJ2-7): DGGITQSPKYLFRKEGQNVTLSCEQNLNHDAMYWYRQDPGQGLRLIYYSQIVNDFQKGDIAEGYSVSREKKESFPLTVTSAQKNPTAFYLCASSIGRGSSYEQYFGPGTRLTVT.

V is TRBV18 and J is TRBJ2-7; D is ambiguous. Germline lookup yields CDR1 KGHSH and CDR2 LQKENI. The CDR3 runs to 13 residues. V gave up 0 bases and J gave up 4 bases, with 7 bases separating them. The CDR3 sequence is CASSPPSSYEQYF. The CDR3 DNA reads as TGTGCCAGCTCACCACCTAGCTCTTACGAGCAGTACTTC.

This clonotype was counted between two and nine times. The DNA of the CDR3 is TGTGCCAGCAGTCCAGGGCCGGGCCAGGGAAATTCACCCCTCCACTTT. Translated: CASSPGPGQGNSPLHF. J is TRBJ1-6 and V is TRBV12-3 or TRBV12-4; D might be TRBD1 (5 bases). V was cut by 5 bases and J by 7 bases, with 18 bases left in between. This CDR3 region has 16 residues.

This clonotype came up a few times. The V call is TRBV20-1, the J call TRBJ2-5; 7 bases agree with TRBD2. Germline CDR1 reads DFQATT; CDR2 reads SNEGSKA (reference sequence). The CDR3 spans 18 residues. Trimming removed 0 bases from V and 3 bases from J; junction bases left unmatched: 16. CDR3 residues: CSARDDGEGTGEKETQYF. For the CDR3, the DNA is TGCAGTGCTAGAGACGATGGGGAGGGAACAGGAGAAAAAGAGACCCAGTACTTC.

This clonotype came up many times. The genes are TRBV7-9 and TRBJ2-1; 7 nucleotides match TRBD2. Unmatched junction bases numbered 7, after V lost 11 bases and J lost 9 bases. Germline-derived CDR1 and CDR2 are SEHNR and FQNEAQ (reference sequence). CDR3 size: 11 residues. In DNA, the CDR3 is TGTGCCCCCGGGGGGTCTGGTGAGCAGTTCTTC. As protein: CAPGGSGEQFF.

This clonotype was found a few times. The rearrangement uses TRBV2 and TRBJ2-1; a possible D gene is TRBD2 (5 bases). Germline V CDR1 and CDR2: SNHLY, FYNNEI. Deletions cut 7 bases from V and 7 bases from J, with 14 bases between. There are 13 residues in the CDR3. DNA for the CDR3: TGTGCCAGCACCCGAGGGTCGGGGAATGAGCAGTTCTTC. It is translated as CASTRGSGNEQFF.

The V call is TRBV6-1, the J call TRBJ1-1; 8 positions match TRBD1. CDR1 is MNHNS, CDR2 SASEGT, per germline. The CDR3 loop spans 14 amino acids. V lost 6 bases to trimming and J lost 3 bases; unmatched junction nucleotides: 6. CDR3 protein: CASRKVTGDTEAFF. CDR3 bases: TGTGCCAGCAGAAAAGTGACAGGGGACACTGAAGCTTTCTTT.

This clonotype appeared a few times. The chain couples TRBV7-8 to TRBJ2-3; 9 bases align to TRBD2. CDR1 is SGHVS and CDR2 is FQNEAQ in the germline V gene. The CDR3 runs 17 residues. Trimming took 0 bases from V and 1 from J; bases not matched to a gene: 5. The CDR3 protein is CASSLAGERGGTDTQYF. DNA for the CDR3: TGTGCCAGCAGCTTAGCGGGCGAGCGGGGGGGCACAGATACGCAGTATTTT.

This clonotype was found many times. The rearrangement joins TRBV20-1 to TRBJ2-5; TRBD2 matches 14 bases. The CDR3 totals 18 residues. In germline, CDR1 is DFQATT, CDR2 SNEGSKA (reference sequence). After removal of 5 bases from V and 5 bases from J, the junction contained 16 bases not matched to a gene. The CDR3 DNA is TGCAGTGCTTCCCTTTGGGGACTAGCGGGAGCGAGGGAGGAGACCCAGTACTTC. This codes for CSASLWGLAGAREETQYF.

The V gene is TRBV19, the J gene TRBJ2-5; unclear D gene. This CDR3 spans 12 amino acids. The V gene's germline CDR1 is LNHDA and CDR2 SQIVND (reference sequence). The V end was cut by 4 bases, the J end by 0 bases, with 3 bases between. The CDR3 sequence: CASSKDQETQYF. CDR3 nucleotide sequence: TGTGCCAGTAGTAAAGACCAAGAGACCCAGTACTTC.

The chain couples TRBV19 to TRBJ2-3; TRBD2 aligns across 12 bases. CDR3 size: 13 residues. Unmatched junction bases numbered 3, after V lost 8 bases and J lost 6 bases. The germline gives CDR1 LNHDA, CDR2 SQIVND (reference sequence). CDR3 DNA sequence: TGTGCCAGTGGACTAGCGGGGTACGATACGCAGTATTTT. Protein sequence: CASGLAGYDTQYF.

This chain's CDR3 is CASRRTLAYTGELFF. CDR3 nucleotides: TGTGCCAGCAGGCGGACACTTGCCTACACCGGGGAGCTGTTTTTT. This chain connects TRBV27 to TRBJ2-2; D perhaps matches TRBD1 (5 bases). Per the germline V gene, CDR1 is MNHEY and CDR2 is SMNVEV (reference sequence). CDR3 length equals 15 residues. Trimming pared 6 bases from V and 3 bases from J, leaving 14 bases between.

There are many counts of this clonotype. The rearrangement links TRBV29-1 to TRBJ1-5; maybe TRBD1 (5 bases). Germline values: CDR1 SQVTM, CDR2 ANQGSEA. CDR3 length equals 11 residues. V lost 1 base, J lost 11 bases, and 9 bases lay in between. The CDR3 DNA is TGCAGCGTTGAAGTGGGCAGGGCCCAGCATTTT. This gives the protein CSVEVGRAQHF.

The chain has TRBV7-9 and TRBJ2-3, with 7 bases identical to TRBD2. CDR1 SEHNR and CDR2 FQNEAQ come from the germline V gene (reference sequence). CDR3 length equals 15 residues. With V trimmed by 4 bases and J by 0 bases, 4 bases remained unmatched. CDR3 DNA: TGTGCCAGCAGCTACACTAGCGTTAGCACAGATACGCAGTATTTT. Translation: CASSYTSVSTDTQYF.

In its sample, this clonotype was seen a few times. The chain couples TRBV14 to TRBJ1-4; no reliable D call. The CDR3 covers 17 residues. With 0 bases removed from V and 4 bases from J, the gap between germline ends came to 15 bases. CDR1 and CDR2 from the germline V gene are SGHDN and FVKESK. CDR3: CASSQDRSGRRNEKLFF. The DNA for the CDR3 is TGTGCCAGCAGCCAAGATCGGTCTGGCAGGCGTAATGAAAAACTGTTTTTT.

This clonotype was counted between two and nine times. The chain uses TRBV3-1 and TRBJ2-7; no firm D call. V shed 0 bases and J shed 3 bases, with 9 bases lying between them. This CDR3 comprises 14 residues. Germline V gene data show CDR1 as LGHDT and CDR2 as YNNKEL (reference sequence). CDR3 bases: TGTGCCAGCAGCCAAGATTTTGTCAGCTACGAGCAGTACTTC. Its protein product is CASSQDFVSYEQYF.

This clonotype was observed many times. The chain is built from TRBV7-6 and TRBJ2-1, with 10 bases fitting TRBD2. The germline V gene encodes CDR1 SGHVS and CDR2 FNYEAQ. J lost 8 bases, V lost 3 bases, and 10 bases had no gene match. The CDR3 sequence is 16 residues long. This CDR3 reads CASSLSIAGGMYEQFF. CDR3 in DNA: TGTGCCAGCAGCTTGTCAATAGCGGGAGGCATGTATGAGCAGTTCTTC.

There are many counts of this clonotype. The chain joins TRBV10-1 to TRBJ1-2, with 8 bases matching TRBD1. CDR3 length: 15 amino acids. Germline-derived CDR1 and CDR2 are WNHNN and SYGVQD (reference sequence). The V and J ends lost 7 bases and 6 bases, in that order; junction bases with no gene match: 13. In nucleotides, the CDR3 is TGCGCCAGCAAAACCTCTTGGACAGGGATCCATGGCTACACCTTC. It encodes CASKTSWTGIHGYTF.

On this clonotype itself: A read error may explain this, as a much larger clone is one base away. V is TRBV5-1 and J is TRBJ1-2; D is perhaps TRBD1 (6 bases). The CDR3 covers 15 residues. Per the germline V gene, CDR1 is SGHRS and CDR2 is YFSETQ. CDR3 in amino acids: CTSSVQGSNDYGYTF. The DNA of the CDR3 is TGCACCAGCAGCGTGCAGGGGAGTAACGACTATGGCTACACCTTC.

This clonotype was seen a few times. The J gene is TRBJ2-3, the V gene TRBV12-3 or TRBV12-4; 12 bases align to TRBD1. The length of the CDR3 is 16 residues. V lost 4 bases and J lost 5; bases outside the gene matches: 7. DNA of the CDR3: TGTGCCAGCAGTTCCGGGACAGGGGGCGAAGGAGATACGCAGTATTTT. This encodes CASSSGTGGEGDTQYF.

V usage is TRBV19 and J usage is TRBJ1-5; D unclear. Germline-derived CDR1 and CDR2 are LNHDA and SQIVND (reference sequence). This CDR3 is built from 15 residues. Trimming cost V 1 base and J 0 bases, with 7 bases left between them. The chain's CDR3 is CASSIVTYSNQPQHF. CDR3 nucleotides: TGTGCCAGTAGTATAGTGACCTATAGCAATCAGCCCCAGCATTTT.

The rearrangement joins TRBV6-2 or TRBV6-3 to TRBJ2-1; D is ambiguous. Germline lookup yields CDR1 MNHEY and CDR2 SVGEGT. V shed 0 bases and J shed 0 bases, with 6 bases lying between them. The CDR3 covers 15 residues. CDR3 coding DNA: TGTGCCAGCAGTTACTCGGCAGGCTCCTACAATGAGCAGTTCTTC. This encodes CASSYSAGSYNEQFF.

The chain uses TRBV5-1 and TRBJ2-1; a weak D match, TRBD2 (5 bases). Germline CDR1 SGHRS, CDR2 YFSETQ. This CDR3 has 14 amino acids. Trimming removed 2 bases at V and 0 bases at J, with 6 bases between. The CDR3 here is CASSLAVSYNEQFF. CDR3 nucleotide sequence: TGCGCCAGCAGCTTAGCGGTCTCCTACAATGAGCAGTTCTTC.

This clonotype has more than one count but fewer than ten. The chain joins TRBV14 to TRBJ2-3; 7 nucleotides line up with TRBD2. Trimming at V came to 1 base and at J to 9 bases, leaving 7 bases not matched to a gene. Germline V CDR1 and CDR2: SGHDN, FVKESK. The CDR3 has 14 residues. CDR3 sequence reads: CASSQASPSGTQYF. The CDR3, as DNA: TGTGCCAGCAGCCAAGCTTCGCCTAGCGGAACGCAGTATTTT. The full variable domain, with the rest looked up from reference TRBV14 and TRBJ2-3, is EAGVTQFPSHSVIEKGQTVTLRCDPISGHDNLYWYRRVMGKEIKFLLHFVKESKQDESGMPNNRFLAERTGGTYSTLKVQPAELEDSGVYFCASSQASPSGTQYFGPGTRLTVL.

V gene TRBV5-1 combines with J gene TRBJ2-5; D possibly corresponds to TRBD1 (5 bases). V lost 1 base and J lost 1, with 8 bases in between. In germline, CDR1 is SGHRS, CDR2 YFSETQ. The CDR3 runs to 14 residues. The DNA of the CDR3 is TGCGCCAGCAGCTTGAGACAGTTCCAAGAGACCCAGTACTTC. This sequence encodes CASSLRQFQETQYF.

This clonotype was observed a few times. The rearrangement links TRBV5-6 to TRBJ2-3; 12 bases match TRBD2. CDR3 length: 18 amino acids. Germline CDR1 SGHDT, CDR2 YYEEEE. V dropped 3 bases and J dropped 2; count of bases not matched to a gene: 10. CDR3 protein: CASSSPVTSGRTTDTQYF. The DNA for the CDR3 is TGTGCCAGCAGCTCCCCGGTCACTAGCGGGAGGACCACAGATACGCAGTATTTT. Using reference TRBV5-6 and TRBJ2-3 for the parts outside the CDR3, the full variable domain is DAGVTQSPTHLIKTRGQQVTLRCSPKSGHDTVSWYQQALGQGPQFIFQYYEEEERQRGNFPDRFSGHQFPNYSSELNVNALLLGDSALYLCASSSPVTSGRTTDTQYFGPGTRLTVL.

This chain joins TRBV29-1 and TRBJ2-3; TRBD2 aligns across 10 bases. Trimming at V came to 6 bases and at J to 2 bases, leaving 8 bases not matched to a gene. The CDR3 spans 15 residues. Germline loops: CDR1 SQVTM, CDR2 ANQGSEA. The CDR3 bases are TGCAGCGTCCTATTAGCGGGAGGTGACACAGATACGCAGTATTTT. As protein: CSVLLAGGDTDTQYF.

There are a few counts of this clonotype. The V and J genes are TRBV9 and TRBJ2-3; 7 nucleotides line up with TRBD2. J gave up 5 bases and V 0 bases, and 6 bases lay outside the gene matches. The CDR3 spans 15 residues. The germline CDR1 and CDR2 sequences are SGDLS and YYNGEE. As DNA, the CDR3 is TGTGCCAGCAGCGTAGGGGCAGGGACTAAAGATACGCAGTATTTT. It is translated as CASSVGAGTKDTQYF.

This clonotype has only a few counts. The chain links TRBV7-9 to TRBJ1-1; D is unresolved. Between the trimmed V and J ends, which lost 2 bases and 3 bases, there was a span of 10 bases. There are 14 residues in the CDR3. CDR1 and CDR2 from the germline V gene are SEHNR and FQNEAQ (reference sequence). CDR3 in DNA: TGTGCCAGCAGCTTACTTGCGGGATACACTGAAGCTTTCTTT. Its protein product is CASSLLAGYTEAFF.

This clonotype was observed many times. The chain couples TRBV6-1 to TRBJ1-2, with 11 bases identical to TRBD1. V lost 4 bases and J lost 7; bases outside the gene matches: 5. This CDR3 has 14 residues. Per germline, CDR1 MNHNS and CDR2 SASEGT. The CDR3 bases are TGTGCCAGCAGTGCAACCGGGACAGGGGGTGGCTACACCTTC. Encoded protein: CASSATGTGGGYTF.